The rows below give T cell receptor beta chains drawn from one sample of a study of cytomegalovirus exposure and HLA in healthy donors. The protocol was immunoSEQ multiplex PCR, while the TCRdb copy is restricted to in-frame clones and leaves out a portion. The sample carries tens of thousands of clones, just over 90% recorded once. The sample was PBMCs. The receptors here all came from a woman aged 18-30 years in good health and CMV-seronegative. The CDR3 runs from the conserved cysteine through the conserved F or W. D genes are given only for firm matches. Some rows have no size entry. The others give once, few or many, or a class for an expanded clone.

abundance: NA; j_gene: TRBJ2-7; len: 22; v_gene: TRBV29-1; d_gene: NA; CDR3aa: CSVEAPATGKKGSELRPYEQYF; CDR3nt: TGCAGCGTTGAAGCTCCCGCAACAGGGAAAAAGGGATCAGAGCTGCGCCCCTACGAGCAGTACTTC
abundance: NA; j_gene: TRBJ1-5; len: 14; v_gene: TRBV7-2; d_gene: NA; CDR3aa: CASSTQGFGQPQHF; CDR3nt: TGTGCCAGCAGCACTCAGGGGTTCGGACAGCCCCAGCATTTT
abundance: NA; j_gene: TRBJ2-1; len: 16; v_gene: TRBV28; d_gene: TRBD1; CDR3aa: CASRPPRTGSYNEQFF; CDR3nt: TGTGCCAGCAGGCCCCCCCGGACAGGGAGCTACAATGAGCAGTTCTTC
abundance: NA; j_gene: TRBJ2-7; len: 18; v_gene: TRBV28; d_gene: TRBD1; CDR3aa: CASNPTGGLSLFTYEQYF; CDR3nt: TGTGCCAGCAACCCGACAGGGGGCCTCTCCCTCTTTACCTACGAGCAGTACTTC
abundance: NA; j_gene: TRBJ1-1; len: 11; v_gene: TRBV7-9; d_gene: NA; CDR3aa: CASSGSMTAFF; CDR3nt: TGTGCCAGCAGCGGGAGTATGACGGCTTTCTTT
abundance: NA; j_gene: TRBJ1-3; len: 18; v_gene: TRBV7-8; d_gene: TRBD1; CDR3aa: CASSFGTGPPLGGNTIYF; CDR3nt: TGTGCCAGCAGCTTCGGGACAGGGCCACCCCTGGGTGGAAACACCATATATTTT
abundance: NA; j_gene: TRBJ2-1; len: 15; v_gene: TRBV5-6; d_gene: NA; CDR3aa: CASSLMLAEYNEQFF; CDR3nt: TGTGCCAGCAGCTTGATGTTAGCGGAATACAATGAGCAGTTCTTC
abundance: NA; j_gene: TRBJ1-4; len: 12; v_gene: TRBV5-5; d_gene: NA; CDR3aa: CASSFLREKLFF; CDR3nt: TGTGCCAGCAGCTTTTTGAGGGAAAAACTGTTTTTT
abundance: NA; j_gene: TRBJ2-6; len: 16; v_gene: TRBV6-1; d_gene: NA; CDR3aa: CASSEARGAGANVLTF; CDR3nt: TGTGCCAGCAGTGAAGCGAGAGGCGCTGGGGCCAACGTCCTGACTTTC
abundance: NA; j_gene: TRBJ2-2; len: 14; v_gene: TRBV4-1; d_gene: TRBD2; CDR3aa: CASSRAGGTGELFF; CDR3nt: TGCGCCAGCAGCCGCGCGGGGGGCACCGGGGAGCTGTTTTTT
abundance: NA; j_gene: TRBJ2-2; len: 16; v_gene: TRBV6-1; d_gene: TRBD2; CDR3aa: CASSEERGALTGELFF; CDR3nt: TGTGCCAGCAGTGAAGAGCGGGGGGCCCTCACCGGGGAGCTGTTTTTT
abundance: once; j_gene: TRBJ1-1; len: 15; v_gene: TRBV25-1; d_gene: NA; CDR3aa: CASSESQGSGTEAFF; CDR3nt: TGTGCCAGCAGTGAGTCTCAGGGATCGGGCACTGAAGCTTTCTTT
abundance: NA; j_gene: TRBJ1-5; len: 12; v_gene: TRBV19; d_gene: NA; CDR3aa: CASSVLDQPQHF; CDR3nt: TGTGCCAGTAGTGTCCTAGATCAGCCCCAGCATTTT
abundance: NA; j_gene: TRBJ1-1; len: 13; v_gene: TRBV9; d_gene: NA; CDR3aa: CASSATVNTEAFF; CDR3nt: TGTGCCAGCAGCGCGACAGTGAACACTGAAGCTTTCTTT
abundance: NA; j_gene: TRBJ1-1; len: 14; v_gene: TRBV6-5; d_gene: NA; CDR3aa: CASSYNGGVTEAFF; CDR3nt: TGTGCCAGCAGTTACAACGGGGGGGTGACTGAAGCTTTCTTT
abundance: NA; j_gene: TRBJ2-1; len: 13; v_gene: TRBV30; d_gene: TRBD2; CDR3aa: CAWISGILHEQFF; CDR3nt: TGTGCCTGGATAAGCGGGATATTACATGAGCAGTTCTTC
abundance: NA; j_gene: TRBJ2-7; len: 15; v_gene: TRBV13; d_gene: TRBD2; CDR3aa: CASSGLAGDPYEQYF; CDR3nt: TGTGCCAGCAGCGGACTAGCGGGGGACCCCTACGAGCAGTACTTC
abundance: once; j_gene: TRBJ1-5; len: 14; v_gene: TRBV28; d_gene: TRBD1; CDR3aa: CASSTTGGGQPQHF; CDR3nt: TGTGCCAGCAGCACTACAGGGGGCGGACAGCCCCAGCATTTT
abundance: NA; j_gene: TRBJ2-4; len: 19; v_gene: TRBV5-1; d_gene: TRBD1; CDR3aa: CASSYGPGTGKIGRNIQYF; CDR3nt: TGCGCCAGCAGCTACGGACCAGGGACAGGGAAGATCGGACGGAACATTCAGTACTTC
abundance: NA; j_gene: TRBJ2-7; len: 15; v_gene: TRBV5-5; d_gene: NA; CDR3aa: CASSGRAYSSYEQYF; CDR3nt: TGTGCCAGCAGCGGGCGGGCTTACAGCTCCTACGAGCAGTACTTC
abundance: NA; j_gene: TRBJ2-2; len: 14; v_gene: TRBV15; d_gene: TRBD2; CDR3aa: CATSGGRDTGELFF; CDR3nt: TGTGCCACCAGCGGCGGGAGGGACACCGGGGAGCTGTTTTTT
abundance: once; j_gene: TRBJ1-4; len: 15; v_gene: TRBV28; d_gene: NA; CDR3aa: CASSLGQQSNEKLFF; CDR3nt: TGTGCCAGCAGTTTAGGCCAACAGTCTAATGAAAAACTGTTTTTT
abundance: NA; j_gene: TRBJ2-1; len: 16; v_gene: TRBV29-1; d_gene: NA; CDR3aa: CSVDGIRGTRGDEQFF; CDR3nt: TGCAGCGTTGATGGGATTAGGGGGACCCGAGGGGATGAGCAGTTCTTC
abundance: NA; j_gene: TRBJ1-1; len: 17; v_gene: TRBV7-9; d_gene: NA; CDR3aa: CASSLAGLRQPNTEAFF; CDR3nt: TGTGCCAGCAGCTTAGCGGGACTGCGACAACCGAACACTGAAGCTTTCTTT